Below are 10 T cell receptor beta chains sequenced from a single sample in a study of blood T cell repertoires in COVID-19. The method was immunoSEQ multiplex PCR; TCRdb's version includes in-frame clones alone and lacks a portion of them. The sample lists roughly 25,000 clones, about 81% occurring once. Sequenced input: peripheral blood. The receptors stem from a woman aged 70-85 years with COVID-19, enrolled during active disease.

Here the CDR3 DNA reads TGTGCCAGCAGCCAAGATGGACAGAGGGATGGCTACACCTTC. This gives the protein CASSQDGQRDGYTF. The J gene is TRBJ1-2, the V gene TRBV4-2; tentatively, D is TRBD1 (6 bases). Looked up from germline, CDR1 is LGHNA and CDR2 is YNFKEQ. The V and J ends lost 0 bases and 6 bases respectively, with 11 bases between them. The CDR3 loop spans 14 amino acids.

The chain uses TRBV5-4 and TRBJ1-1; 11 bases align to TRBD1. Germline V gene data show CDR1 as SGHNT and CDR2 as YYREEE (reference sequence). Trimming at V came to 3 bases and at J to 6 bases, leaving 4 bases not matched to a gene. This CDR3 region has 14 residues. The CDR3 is CASSWGQGVSEAFF. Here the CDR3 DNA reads TGTGCCAGCAGCTGGGGACAGGGGGTTTCTGAAGCTTTCTTT.

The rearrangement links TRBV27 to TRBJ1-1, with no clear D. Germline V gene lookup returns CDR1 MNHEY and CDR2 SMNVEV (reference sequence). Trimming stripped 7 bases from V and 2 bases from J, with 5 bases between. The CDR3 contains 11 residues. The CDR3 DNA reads TGTGCCAGCATCCTTAACACTGAAGCTTTCTTT. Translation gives CASILNTEAFF.

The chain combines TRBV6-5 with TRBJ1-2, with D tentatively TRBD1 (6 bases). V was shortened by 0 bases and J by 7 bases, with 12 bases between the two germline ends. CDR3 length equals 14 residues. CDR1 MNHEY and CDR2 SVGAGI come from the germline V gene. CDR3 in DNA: TGTGCCAGCAGTTACTCGAGAGGGGGAAGTGGCTACACCTTC. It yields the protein CASSYSRGGSGYTF.

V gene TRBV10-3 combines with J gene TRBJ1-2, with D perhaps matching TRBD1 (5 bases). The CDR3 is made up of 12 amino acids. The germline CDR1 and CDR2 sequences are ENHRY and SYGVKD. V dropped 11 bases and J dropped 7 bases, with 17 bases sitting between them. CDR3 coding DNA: TGTGCCGCCTCGGCAGGGTCTGGTGGCTACACCTTC. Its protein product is CAASAGSGGYTF.

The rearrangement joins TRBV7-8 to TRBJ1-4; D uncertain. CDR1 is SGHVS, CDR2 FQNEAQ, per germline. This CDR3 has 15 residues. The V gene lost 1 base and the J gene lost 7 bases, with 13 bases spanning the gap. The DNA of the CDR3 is TGTGCCAGCAGCTTAGGGTTCGGGTACGGTGAAAAACTGTTTTTT. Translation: CASSLGFGYGEKLFF.

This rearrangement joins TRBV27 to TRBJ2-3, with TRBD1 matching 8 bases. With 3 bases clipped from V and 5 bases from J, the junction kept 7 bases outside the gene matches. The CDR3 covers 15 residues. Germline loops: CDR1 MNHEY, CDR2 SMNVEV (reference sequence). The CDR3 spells CASSFRAGGRDTQYF. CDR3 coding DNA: TGTGCCAGCAGTTTCCGGGCAGGGGGCAGAGATACGCAGTATTTT.

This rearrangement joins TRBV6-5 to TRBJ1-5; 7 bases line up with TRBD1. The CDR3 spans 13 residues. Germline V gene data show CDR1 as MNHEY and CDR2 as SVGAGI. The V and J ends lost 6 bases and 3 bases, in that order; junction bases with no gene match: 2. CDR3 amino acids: CASRTGTNQPQHF. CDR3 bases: TGTGCCAGCAGGACAGGGACCAATCAGCCCCAGCATTTT.

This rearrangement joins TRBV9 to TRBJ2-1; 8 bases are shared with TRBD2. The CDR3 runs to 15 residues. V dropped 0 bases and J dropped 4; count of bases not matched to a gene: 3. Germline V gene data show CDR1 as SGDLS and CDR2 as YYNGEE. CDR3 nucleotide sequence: TGTGCCAGCAGCGTAGCGGGGGGGCCGTACAATGAGCAGTTCTTC. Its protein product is CASSVAGGPYNEQFF.

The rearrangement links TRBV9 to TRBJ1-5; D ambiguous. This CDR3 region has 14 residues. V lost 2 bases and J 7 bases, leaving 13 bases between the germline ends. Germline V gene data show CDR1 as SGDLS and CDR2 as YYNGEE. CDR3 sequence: CASSVYRIGQPQHF. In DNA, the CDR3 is TGTGCCAGCAGCGTTTACAGAATCGGACAGCCCCAGCATTTT.